This TCR beta chain was profiled in a study of blood T cell repertoires in COVID-19. Study details: From the United States, Italy and Spain came samples of acute and convalescent COVID-19. Sources were T cells, B-cell-depleted T cells, or PBMCs; the material itself was cDNA or gDNA.

As processed by the authors: Amplification of reference gene primers provided the estimated nucleated cell counts. Here immunoSEQ multiplex PCR was the method, and the copy in TCRdb shows in-frame clones only, minus some. Clone size and the V and J calls come from that table; the DNA yielded D and trimming. The sample lists just over 650,000 clones, 75% to 90% occurring once. There are 12 residues in the CDR3. The germline V gene has CDR1 SGHNT and CDR2 YYREEE (reference sequence). V was trimmed by 4 bases and J by 10 bases, leaving 9 bases between them. The chain employs TRBV5-4 and TRBJ1-6; D possibly corresponds to TRBD1 (6 bases). The sequenced material came from peripheral blood. This clonotype originated in a woman between 18 and 29 years old with acute or convalescent COVID-19. CDR3 region: CASSLDSSPLHF. CDR3 nucleotides: TGTGCCAGCAGCCTGGACAGCTCACCCCTCCACTTT.